A single sample gave rise to the 3 T cell receptor beta chains below, sequenced in a study of blood T cell repertoires in COVID-19. Repertoires were generated with immunoSEQ multiplex PCR, while TCRdb's copy carries only in-frame clones and drops some. The sample has 350,000 to 450,000 clones, roughly 85% seen once; the top ten hold roughly 3.6%. Material for sequencing was peripheral blood. These receptors all come from a woman between 18 and 29 years old with acute or convalescent COVID-19.

This chain uses TRBV5-1 with TRBJ1-1; 7 bases align to TRBD1. Germline-derived CDR1 and CDR2 are SGHRS and YFSETQ. The CDR3 has 15 residues. V shed 1 base and J 1 base; nucleotides not matched to a gene: 4. The CDR3 bases are TGCGCCAGCAGCTTGCGAGACAGGGCGAACACTGAAGCTTTCTTT. Translating it yields CASSLRDRANTEAFF.

V usage is TRBV5-5 and J usage is TRBJ2-5; TRBD1 is a possible D gene (6 bases). The V end lost 3 bases, the J end lost 3 bases, and 12 bases lay between the germline ends. The CDR3 has 14 amino acids. Germline CDR1 and CDR2: SGHKS and YYEKEE (reference sequence). In DNA form, the CDR3 reads TGTGCCAGCAGCTACTCGGACAGAGAAGAGACCCAGTACTTC. Translated: CASSYSDREETQYF.

This clone appeared once. The rearrangement joins TRBV7-8 to TRBJ2-1; D is undetermined. Trimming removed 5 bases from V and 0 bases from J, with 14 bases in between. Per the germline V gene, CDR1 is SGHVS and CDR2 is FQNEAQ. CDR3 length: 16 amino acids. The CDR3 sequence is CASSQDDFSSYNEQFF. The CDR3 region has the DNA TGTGCCAGCAGCCAAGACGACTTTAGCTCCTACAATGAGCAGTTCTTC.